The 5 T cell receptor beta chains listed next were all sequenced from one sample in a study of OX40 agonist ivuxolimab in advanced cancers. Data came from immunoSEQ multiplex PCR; TCRdb stores just in-frame clones and leaves some out. The sample includes 15,000 to 20,000 clones, approximately 86% of them seen just once. The sequenced sample was CD4+ or CD8+ T cells sorted from blood, obtained in a trial of the OX40 agonist ivuxolimab. The source is an adult with an advanced solid tumor such as melanoma, head and neck, liver or kidney cancer.

The chain joins TRBV13 to TRBJ1-1; a weak D match, TRBD1 (5 bases). V was shortened by 2 bases and J by 11 bases, with 12 bases between the two germline ends. The germline gives CDR1 PRHDT, CDR2 FYEKMQ (reference sequence). The CDR3 contains 12 residues. CDR3 bases: TGTGCCAGCAGCTTACCAGGGTCCCGGGCTTTCTTT. It yields the protein CASSLPGSRAFF.

This clone rates as large. This chain joins TRBV7-9 and TRBJ1-1; 7 bases map to TRBD1. Unmatched junction bases numbered 8, after V lost 5 bases and J lost 2 bases. CDR1 and CDR2 (germline): SEHNR, FQNEAQ (reference sequence). This CDR3 region has 15 residues. The CDR3 protein is CASSQNRGANTEAFF. CDR3 bases: TGTGCCAGCAGCCAAAACAGGGGCGCCAACACTGAAGCTTTCTTT.

The chain is built from TRBV11-2 and TRBJ2-3; D is perhaps TRBD1 (5 bases). The CDR3 is 12 residues long. V gave up 5 bases and J gave up 6 bases, with 9 bases separating them. Germline-derived CDR1 and CDR2 are SGHAT and FQNNGV. CDR3: CASSPSGDTQYF. The CDR3 region has the DNA TGTGCCAGCAGCCCCTCAGGGGATACGCAGTATTTT.

The chain recombines TRBV4-1 with TRBJ2-5, with unresolved D. V gave up 0 bases and J gave up 5 bases, with 13 bases separating them. The CDR3 sequence is 15 residues long. The germline CDR1 and CDR2 sequences are MGHRA and YSYEKL. This CDR3 reads CASSQDPSRSETQYF. CDR3 sequence (DNA): TGCGCCAGCAGCCAAGATCCGAGTAGGTCGGAGACCCAGTACTTC.

This chain joins TRBV5-6 and TRBJ2-1, with 8 bases aligning to TRBD1. V shed 4 bases and J 5 bases; nucleotides not matched to a gene: 5. The germline V gene has CDR1 SGHDT and CDR2 YYEEEE. This CDR3 region has 14 residues. The CDR3 DNA sequence: TGTGCCAGCAGCAGGACAGGGTTAAACAATGAGCAGTTCTTC. Amino acid sequence: CASSRTGLNNEQFF.